A selection of T cell receptor beta chains follows, all from one sample in a study of control samples from healthy donors and cancer patients. TCRdb keeps only in-frame clones here, not all; method: immunoSEQ multiplex PCR. The sample includes 90,000 to 140,000 clones, approximately 83% of them seen just once. The sequenced material came from blood. These receptor sequences come from a woman in her 50s in good health. Both conserved end residues are trimmed from each CDR3. The D gene is left open where the match is weak.

CDR3 protein	D gene	V gene	J gene	CDR3 length
ASEGVAGVSYEQY	TRBD2	TRBV7-6	TRBJ2-7	13
ASSYYGQGARGYT	TRBD1	TRBV6-5	TRBJ1-2	13
ASSEFGLAGGQTQY	TRBD2	TRBV7-9	TRBJ2-5	14
SVGGQSTDTQY	-	TRBV29-1	TRBJ2-3	11
ASSPGTSGRNSYEQY	TRBD2	TRBV5-1	TRBJ2-7	15
ASSRGRGTQETQY	TRBD2	TRBV6-5	TRBJ2-5	13
SATDRATREAF	TRBD1	TRBV20-1	TRBJ1-1	11
ASSIRQGIYEQY	TRBD1	TRBV19	TRBJ2-7	12
ATSRATNEKLF	-	TRBV15	TRBJ1-4	11
ASSRGGVAQPQH	-	TRBV7-8	TRBJ1-5	12
ASSAWVGSQPQH	-	TRBV6-6	TRBJ1-5	12
ATSLNGQLTDTQY	-	TRBV24-1	TRBJ2-3	13
ASTLTRYEQY	-	TRBV2	TRBJ2-7	10
ASSLPTRPYEQY	-	TRBV18	TRBJ2-7	12
ASSVTSGGDEQF	TRBD2	TRBV9	TRBJ2-1	12